This is a list of T cell receptor beta chains from one sample in a study of T cell responses to AZD1222 COVID-19 vaccine. The protocol was immunoSEQ multiplex PCR, while the TCRdb copy is restricted to in-frame clones and leaves out a portion. The sample shows about 270,000 clones, approximately 94% of them seen only once. Sequenced material: peripheral blood, taken 28 days after the second AZD1222 dose. The receptor set was obtained from an adult who received the AZD1222 COVID-19 vaccine. CDR3s include the opening cysteine and the closing phenylalanine or tryptophan. A D gene is named only where the DNA matches it firmly. Part of the rows lack a size; the others show once, few, many or a class for expanded clones.

d_call j_call clone_size v_call cdr3_nt cdr3_aa
TRBD2 TRBJ2-1 - TRBV28 TGTGCCAGCAGTTTGACATATCTTGGACTAGCGGGAGTCAATGAGCAGTTCTTC CASSLTYLGLAGVNEQFF
- TRBJ1-6 - TRBV7-9 TGTGCCAGCAGCTTAGGCTTGGGCAGGGGATTCGCCTATAATTCACCCCTCCACTTT CASSLGLGRGFAYNSPLHF
- TRBJ1-4 - TRBV28 TGTGCCAGCAGTTTACGGCAGGGGTGGGGTGAAAAACTGTTTTTT CASSLRQGWGEKLFF
- TRBJ2-7 - TRBV18 TGTGCCAGCTCACCAGGCGGGACCGATACCTACGAGCAGTACTTC CASSPGGTDTYEQYF
- TRBJ1-1 - TRBV6-5 TGTGCCAGCAGTTTTGAGCCGAACACTGAAGCTTTCTTT CASSFEPNTEAFF
- TRBJ1-2 - TRBV11-2 TGTGCCAGCAGCCTTTTGTGGGGGGCCGATTATGGCTACACCTTC CASSLLWGADYGYTF
- TRBJ2-3 once TRBV27 TGTGCCAGCAGTTTTCCGGCCTCCGGGACACCGACTTGGTATTTT CASSFPASGTPTWYF
- TRBJ1-4 - TRBV3-1/TRBV3-2 TGTGCCAGCACAAACAGAGAAGGGGCGGGTGAAAAACTGTTTTTT CASTNREGAGEKLFF
- TRBJ2-2 - TRBV7-2 TGTGCCAGCAGCCCCGAACACCCGAACACCGGGGAGCTGTTTTTT CASSPEHPNTGELFF
- TRBJ1-4 - TRBV18 TGTGCCAGCTCACTCACCGAAGGAGCAGGGAACGAAAAACTGTTTTTT CASSLTEGAGNEKLFF
TRBD1 TRBJ2-1 - TRBV2 TGTGCCAGCAATTTGGACAGGGGATCCTACAATGAGCAGTTCTTC CASNLDRGSYNEQFF
TRBD2 TRBJ2-3 - TRBV6-2/TRBV6-3 TGTGCCAGCAGCCCCACTAGCGGGAGTACAGATACGCAGTATTTT CASSPTSGSTDTQYF
- TRBJ2-1 - TRBV28 TGTGCCAGCAGCCCCCTGGGACGGTCCGGTGAGCAGTTCTTC CASSPLGRSGEQFF
- TRBJ1-1 - TRBV27 TGTGCCAGCATCAAGAACACTGAAGCTTTCTTT CASIKNTEAFF
TRBD1 TRBJ1-1 - TRBV28 TGTGCCAGCGCCTCCGGAGGAGGGGGCGGCACTGAAGCTTTCTTT CASASGGGGGTEAFF
- TRBJ2-2 - TRBV19 TGTGCCAGTACCGCAAGCAGTCGCGGCGGGGAGCTGTTTTTT CASTASSRGGELFF
- TRBJ2-3 - TRBV7-2 TGTGCCAGCAGCTTAGGATGGGATACGCAGTATTTT CASSLGWDTQYF
TRBD1 TRBJ1-5 - TRBV28 TGTGCCAGCAGTTCGGGACAGGTAAACAATCAGCCCCAGCATTTT CASSSGQVNNQPQHF
TRBD2 TRBJ2-6 - TRBV5-1 TGCGCCAGCAGCTCAGGACTAGCGGGGTCCCTTTCTGGGGCCAACGTCCTGACTTTC CASSSGLAGSLSGANVLTF
- TRBJ2-3 - TRBV7-2 TGTGCCAGCAGCTCCTGGGGGGCGGGGACCACAGATACGCAGTATTTT CASSSWGAGTTDTQYF
- TRBJ1-1 - TRBV18 TGTGCCAGCTCACCAAACGGGGTCAACACTGAAGCTTTCTTT CASSPNGVNTEAFF
TRBD1 TRBJ2-2 once TRBV7-2 TGTGCCAGCAGCAGTTCGACAGGGTCCCCCGGGGAGCTGTTTTTT CASSSSTGSPGELFF
- TRBJ2-1 - TRBV19 TGTGCCAGTAGTATAAGAAGAGTCCAGACCTACAATGAGCAGTTCTTC CASSIRRVQTYNEQFF
- TRBJ2-1 - TRBV24-1 TGTGCCACCAGTGACGACGTCGGGGCGGGGAATGAGCAGTTCTTC CATSDDVGAGNEQFF
TRBD1 TRBJ1-6 - TRBV4-1 TGCGCCAGCAGCCAAGGAAGAACAACAGGGGTCGGTTCACCCCTCCACTTT CASSQGRTTGVGSPLHF
- TRBJ2-3 - TRBV3-1/TRBV3-2 TGTGCCAGCAGCCTGGCGGGACTCCAAAGCACAGATACGCAGTATTTT CASSLAGLQSTDTQYF
- TRBJ1-3 few TRBV28 TGTGCCAGCACCTATTTGAACACCATATATTTT CASTYLNTIYF
- TRBJ2-2 - TRBV4-3 TGCGCCAGCAGCCAGGTCATAACCGGGGAGCTGTTTTTT CASSQVITGELFF
TRBD2 TRBJ2-7 - TRBV5-1 TGCGCCAGCAGCACTGGACAGACTAGCGGCTACGAGCAGTACTTC CASSTGQTSGYEQYF
- TRBJ2-7 - TRBV3-1/TRBV3-2 TGTGCCAGCAGCCAAGATGTACTCAGGGTCGGGGAGCAGTACTTC CASSQDVLRVGEQYF
TRBD2 TRBJ2-1 - TRBV27 TGTGCCAGCAGTCTAACGGGGACTAGTTTTGGTGAGCAGTTCTTC CASSLTGTSFGEQFF
- TRBJ1-4 - TRBV3-1/TRBV3-2 TGTGCCAGCAGCCAAGAGCACACCCAATACCCTCGGGAGGTGTTTTTT CASSQEHTQYPREVFF
- TRBJ1-1 - TRBV27 TGTGCCAGCAGTTTAGGGAGGGCCTTGGGCACTGAAGCTTTCTTT CASSLGRALGTEAFF
- TRBJ1-5 - TRBV6-5 TGTGCCAGCAGCCAAGGGCCGGGATCTCAGCCCCAGCATTTT CASSQGPGSQPQHF
TRBD1 TRBJ2-2 - TRBV15 TGTGCCACCAGCACCCCCGACAGGGGGCCAACCGGGGAGCTGTTTTTT CATSTPDRGPTGELFF